These 20 T cell receptor beta chains came from one sample sequenced in a study of blood T cell repertoires in COVID-19. Assay used: immunoSEQ multiplex PCR; TCRdb lists only in-frame clones, some missing. The table lists approximately 60,000 clones, about 80% of them singletons, with 12% to 15% in the top ten. Specimen: peripheral blood. All receptors come from a man in his sixties with COVID-19, enrolled during active disease.

The chain carries TRBV9 and TRBJ2-1; D gene ambiguous. From germline, CDR1 is SGDLS and CDR2 YYNGEE. This CDR3 has 14 residues. The germline V and J ends were trimmed by 4 bases and 7 bases, with 15 bases remaining between them. CDR3 amino acids: CASSPAASYNEQFF. The CDR3 DNA follows: TGTGCCAGCAGCCCCGCGGCGAGCTATAATGAGCAGTTCTTC. The complete variable domain, with remaining parts taken from reference TRBV9 and TRBJ2-1, reads DSGVTQTPKHLITATGQRVTLRCSPRSGDLSVYWYQQSLDQGLQFLIQYYNGEERAKGNILERFSAQQFPDLHSELNLSSLELGDSALYFCASSPAASYNEQFFGPGTRLTVL.

This chain joins TRBV7-9 and TRBJ1-2; no reliable D call. This CDR3 is built from 13 residues. V was cut by 5 bases and J by 2 bases, with 9 bases left in between. Germline V gives CDR1 SEHNR, CDR2 FQNEAQ (reference sequence). CDR3: CASSPSLNYGYTF. CDR3 coding DNA: TGTGCCAGCAGCCCCTCCCTGAACTATGGCTACACCTTC.

The chain uses TRBV5-1 and TRBJ1-4; D possibly corresponds to TRBD1 (6 bases). The CDR3 consists of 16 residues. CDR1 SGHRS and CDR2 YFSETQ come from the germline V gene. The ends were cut back, 2 bases at V and 0 bases at J, with 11 bases in the middle. In nucleotides, the CDR3 is TGCGCCAGCAGCTTAACAGGGACCCCAACTAATGAAAAACTGTTTTTT. This encodes CASSLTGTPTNEKLFF.

This clone was recorded only once. This chain joins TRBV24-1 and TRBJ2-2; 9 bases match TRBD1. This CDR3 is 15 amino acids long. Germline CDR1 reads KGHDR; CDR2 reads SFDVKD. Losses at the gene ends were 4 bases for V and 7 bases for J; bases not matched to a gene: 6. DNA of the CDR3: TGTGCCACCAGTGACCCCGGGACAGGGCTCGGGGAGCTGTTTTTT. Translated, it gives CATSDPGTGLGELFF.

The V and J genes are TRBV6-5 and TRBJ1-1, with D possibly TRBD1 on 6 matching bases. The CDR3 extends over 15 amino acids. Per the germline V gene, CDR1 is MNHEY and CDR2 is SVGAGI. The V gene lost 7 bases and the J gene lost 3 bases, with 18 bases spanning the gap. CDR3 region: CASIPGPDRDTEAFF. The CDR3 nucleotides read TGTGCCAGCATTCCAGGTCCGGACAGAGACACTGAAGCTTTCTTT.

The CDR3 coding sequence is TGTGCCAGCAGCCCTGGGACAGGGAAGTCCTATGGCTACACCTTC. Translated: CASSPGTGKSYGYTF. The chain joins TRBV7-2 to TRBJ1-2; 9 bases fit TRBD1. V shed 5 bases, J shed 4 bases, and the junction held 8 bases outside the gene matches. The CDR3 loop spans 15 amino acids. Germline CDR1 SGHTA, CDR2 FQGNSA.

This chain connects TRBV5-7 to TRBJ2-5; D remains unclear. TRBV5-7 is identified as an open reading frame with a role that is uncertain. The CDR3 covers 16 residues. Trimming pared 1 base from V and 8 bases from J, leaving 21 bases between. This CDR3 reads CASSLWSESSSITQYF. The DNA of the CDR3 is TGTGCCAGCAGCTTGTGGTCGGAGAGCTCGTCTATTACCCAGTACTTC.

The chain recombines TRBV5-1 with TRBJ2-3; 7 positions agree with TRBD2. V lost 0 bases and J lost 0; bases outside the gene matches: 1. CDR3 length equals 15 residues. From germline, CDR1 is SGHRS and CDR2 YFSETQ. CDR3 in amino acids: CASSLGSGSTDTQYF. DNA of the CDR3: TGCGCCAGCAGCTTGGGTAGCGGGAGCACAGATACGCAGTATTTT. The variable domain in full, with the rest retrieved from reference TRBV5-1 and TRBJ2-3, is KAGVTQTPRYLIKTRGQQVTLSCSPISGHRSVSWYQQTPGQGLQFLFEYFSETQRNKGNFPGRFSGRQFSNSRSEMNVSTLELGDSALYLCASSLGSGSTDTQYFGPGTRLTVL.

The rearrangement joins TRBV30 to TRBJ2-3; 7 bases map to TRBD2. CDR1 GTSNPN and CDR2 SVGIG come from the germline V gene (reference sequence). With 5 bases clipped from V and 7 bases from J, the junction kept 3 bases outside the gene matches. This CDR3 is 11 amino acids long. CDR3 sequence (DNA): TGTGCCTGGGAAGCGGGATATACGCAGTATTTT. This sequence encodes CAWEAGYTQYF.

The V gene is TRBV10-2, the J gene TRBJ2-3, with D maybe TRBD2 (6 bases). Trimming stripped 2 bases from V and 2 bases from J, with 11 bases between. The germline gives CDR1 WSHSY, CDR2 SAAADI. The CDR3 totals 15 residues. CDR3 loop: CASSEPWTTTDTQYF. The CDR3 region has the DNA TGCGCCAGCAGTGAGCCTTGGACTACCACAGATACGCAGTATTTT.

This clone was seen a handful of times. The rearrangement uses TRBV19 and TRBJ2-5; 8 nucleotides align to TRBD1. The CDR3 sequence is 14 residues long. From germline, CDR1 is LNHDA and CDR2 SQIVND (reference sequence). The trim removed 3 bases at V and 5 bases at J, leaving 5 bases unmatched. CDR3 in amino acids: CASSIQGAGETQYF. CDR3 in DNA: TGTGCCAGTAGTATTCAGGGGGCGGGTGAGACCCAGTACTTC.

The V gene is TRBV11-3, the J gene TRBJ1-6; the D is unclear. V lost 4 bases, J lost 6 bases, and 7 bases lay in between. Germline assignment: CDR1 SGHNT and CDR2 YENEEA. This CDR3 spans 13 amino acids. For the CDR3, the DNA is TGTGCCAGCAGCTGGACTCTTAATTCACCCCTCCACTTT. Its translation: CASSWTLNSPLHF.

As to this clone: This same CDR3 is encoded by further DNA sequences in the sample. This chain links TRBV19 with TRBJ1-1; possibly TRBD1 for D (5 bases). The CDR3 has 14 amino acids. V lost 8 bases and J lost 0, with 13 bases in between. Germline V CDR1 and CDR2: LNHDA, SQIVND (reference sequence). CDR3 DNA sequence: TGTGCCAGTTATACCGGGGGATTGAACACTGAAGCTTTCTTT. It encodes CASYTGGLNTEAFF.

This clone was recorded a few times. This chain connects TRBV4-1 to TRBJ2-7, with 11 bases lining up with TRBD2. The CDR3 has 16 residues. Germline-derived CDR1 and CDR2 are MGHRA and YSYEKL. J gave up 2 bases and V 3 bases, and 6 bases lay outside the gene matches. CDR3 nucleotides: TGCGCCAGCAGCCACCAGGGACTAGCGGTCCCCTACGAGCAGTACTTC. Amino acids: CASSHQGLAVPYEQYF.

This clone was seen a single time. The CDR3 nucleotides read TGCGCCAGCAGCTACAAACAGGGTTTGAACACTGAAGCTTTCTTT. This encodes CASSYKQGLNTEAFF. The V and J genes are TRBV5-1 and TRBJ1-1; D may be TRBD1 (6 bases). The V end lost 3 bases, the J end lost 0 bases, and 12 bases lay between the germline ends. This CDR3 region has 15 residues. Germline-derived CDR1 and CDR2 are SGHRS and YFSETQ.

V and J are TRBV29-1 and TRBJ1-1; 7 positions agree with TRBD1. Germline-derived CDR1 and CDR2 are SQVTM and ANQGSEA. Trimming removed 5 bases from V and 3 bases from J; junction bases left unmatched: 6. The CDR3 spans 13 residues. CDR3 DNA sequence: TGCAGCGTTAGACAGGGTGGAGACACTGAAGCTTTCTTT. Encoded protein: CSVRQGGDTEAFF.

The chain combines TRBV7-3 with TRBJ2-1; TRBD2 agrees at 7 bases. V trimming: 3 bases; J trimming: 7 bases; junction bases outside the gene matches: 12. This CDR3 is 16 amino acids long. Per germline, CDR1 SGHTA and CDR2 FQGTGA. The CDR3 DNA is TGTGCCAGCAGCTTTTTAAAATCAGCGGGATTGAATGAGCAGTTCTTC. This translates into CASSFLKSAGLNEQFF.

The rearrangement uses TRBV12-3 or TRBV12-4 and TRBJ1-1, with D maybe TRBD1 (5 bases). The germline V and J ends were trimmed by 3 bases and 11 bases, with 16 bases remaining between them. This CDR3 has 13 amino acids. CDR3 protein: CASSFIQGSFAFF. In nucleotides, the CDR3 is TGTGCCAGCAGTTTCATCCAGGGTAGTTTTGCTTTCTTT.

This clone was seen more than once but under ten times. The chain uses TRBV20-1 and TRBJ1-4; D gene ambiguous. The ends were cut back, 5 bases at V and 13 bases at J, with 14 bases in the middle. Germline CDR1 and CDR2: DFQATT and SNEGSKA (reference sequence). This CDR3 is built from 11 residues. The CDR3 sequence: CSALIKGVLFF. For the CDR3, the DNA is TGCAGTGCTCTGATCAAGGGAGTACTGTTTTTT.

The V and J genes are TRBV6-6 and TRBJ2-5, with D hard to call. The V gene lost 5 bases and the J gene lost 5 bases, with 6 bases spanning the gap. There are 11 residues in the CDR3. Germline V gene data show CDR1 as MNHNY and CDR2 as SVGAGI (reference sequence). In DNA, the CDR3 is TGTGCCAGCAGTCAACTGGAGACCCAGTACTTC. Amino acids: CASSQLETQYF.